Each of the 17 T cell receptor beta chains below was sequenced from the same sample in a study of T cell responses to AZD1222 COVID-19 vaccine. The protocol was immunoSEQ multiplex PCR, while the TCRdb copy is restricted to in-frame clones and leaves out a portion. The sample lists 95,000 to 150,000 clones; under 95% were seen once. The source was peripheral blood, collected 28 days after the second AZD1222 dose. These receptors were taken from an adult who received the AZD1222 COVID-19 vaccine.

This sequence joins TRBV2 and TRBJ1-1; perhaps TRBD1 as D (5 bases). CDR3 length equals 13 residues. Germline lookup yields CDR1 SNHLY and CDR2 FYNNEI. V was trimmed by 1 base and J by 4 bases, leaving 7 bases between them. CDR3 residues: CASSEGGGTEAFF. CDR3 nucleotide sequence: TGTGCCAGCAGTGAAGGGGGCGGCACTGAAGCTTTCTTT. Looking up the rest from reference TRBV2 and TRBJ1-1 gives the full variable domain: EPEVTQTPSHQVTQMGQEVILRCVPISNHLYFYWYRQILGQKVEFLVSFYNNEISEKSEIFDDQFSVERPDGSNFTLKIRSTKLEDSAMYFCASSEGGGTEAFFGQGTRLTVV.

The CDR3 DNA sequence: TGTGCCAGCAGTCTGGGAAAGGGGTCGGAGACCCAGTACTTC. Its protein is CASSLGKGSETQYF. The chain employs TRBV27 and TRBJ2-5; D might be TRBD1 (5 bases). Trimming removed 5 bases at V and 5 bases at J, with 15 bases between. Germline V lookup: CDR1 MNHEY, CDR2 SMNVEV (reference sequence). The CDR3 is made up of 14 amino acids.

The chain has TRBV6-5 and TRBJ2-7; TRBD1 matches at 9 bases. This CDR3 region has 15 residues. From germline, CDR1 is MNHEY and CDR2 SVGAGI. With V trimmed by 5 bases and J by 1 base, 6 bases remained unmatched. DNA for the CDR3: TGTGCCAGCAGTCCCCGGGACAGGGCGTCCTACGAGCAGTACTTC. Translation: CASSPRDRASYEQYF.

The chain links TRBV9 to TRBJ2-2; the match to TRBD2 covers 7 bases. Germline CDR1 and CDR2: SGDLS and YYNGEE. The CDR3 sequence is 14 residues long. With 4 bases clipped from V and 6 bases from J, the junction kept 6 bases outside the gene matches. The CDR3 bases are TGTGCCAGCAGCCCGAATCTAGCGGCCGGGGAGCTGTTTTTT. Translated: CASSPNLAAGELFF.

The rearrangement uses TRBV4-1 and TRBJ2-2, with a tentative D call TRBD2 (6 bases). The germline V gene encodes CDR1 MGHRA and CDR2 YSYEKL. The CDR3 consists of 16 residues. Trimming took off 5 bases at V and 1 base at J, with 14 bases between the two ends. The CDR3 bases are TGCGCCAGCAGCAACTCGGGACTTGTGAACACCGGGGAGCTGTTTTTT. Amino acid sequence: CASSNSGLVNTGELFF.

The chain uses TRBV11-2 and TRBJ2-3; D might be TRBD2 (7 bases). Germline CDR1 is SGHAT and CDR2 is FQNNGV. The V end was cut by 5 bases, the J end by 5 bases, with 14 bases between. This CDR3 spans 14 amino acids. This chain's CDR3 is CASSVGGARDTQYF. The CDR3 DNA follows: TGTGCCAGCAGCGTTGGGGGGGCGAGAGATACGCAGTATTTT.

The CDR3 sequence is CAWSEGRAFF. The DNA for the CDR3 is TGTGCCTGGAGTGAGGGTAGAGCTTTCTTT. The chain recombines TRBV30 with TRBJ1-1, with D unresolved. The CDR3 totals 10 residues. Trimming took off 1 base at V and 10 bases at J, with 7 bases between the two ends. Germline CDR1 and CDR2: GTSNPN and SVGIG (reference sequence).

V is TRBV9 and J is TRBJ2-1; D perhaps matches TRBD1 (5 bases). The germline CDR1 and CDR2 sequences are SGDLS and YYNGEE. Between the trimmed V and J ends, which lost 0 bases and 0 bases, there was a span of 10 bases. The CDR3 is made up of 16 amino acids. CDR3 sequence reads: CASSVEGSSSYNEQFF. DNA for the CDR3: TGTGCCAGCAGCGTAGAGGGGTCGAGCTCCTACAATGAGCAGTTCTTC.

The rearrangement uses TRBV19 and TRBJ2-1; 8 positions agree with TRBD2. This CDR3 has 16 residues. Trimming at V came to 0 bases and at J to 7 bases, leaving 8 bases not matched to a gene. Germline CDR1 is LNHDA and CDR2 is SQIVND (reference sequence). The CDR3 DNA reads TGTGCCAGTAGTATAGATTTCCGGGGGGGTCGGAATGAGCAGTTCTTC. Its translation: CASSIDFRGGRNEQFF.

The V and J genes are TRBV30 and TRBJ1-6; weak D call: TRBD1 (5 bases). CDR3 length: 13 amino acids. Germline V gene sequence: CDR1 GTSNPN, CDR2 SVGIG (reference sequence). V was clipped by 7 bases and J by 6 bases, with 13 bases between them. In nucleotides, the CDR3 is TGTGCCTTTACAGGCTTCGGTAATTCACCCCTCCACTTT. Amino acid sequence: CAFTGFGNSPLHF.

The V and J genes are TRBV12-5 and TRBJ1-2; D is unresolved. From germline, CDR1 is LGHNT and CDR2 FRNRAP. There are 12 residues in the CDR3. Trimming removed 6 bases at V and 1 base at J, with 6 bases between. CDR3 DNA sequence: TGTGCTAGTGGGGCTAGTAACTATGGCTACACCTTC. Encoded protein: CASGASNYGYTF.

V is TRBV25-1 and J is TRBJ1-4, with D perhaps matching TRBD1 (6 bases). V dropped 6 bases and J dropped 7 bases, with 21 bases sitting between them. CDR3 length: 16 amino acids. Germline loops: CDR1 MGHDK, CDR2 SYGVNS. Written as DNA, the CDR3 is TGTGCCAGCAGCCACCTCGGGGGAACAGGGAGTGAAAAACTGTTTTTT. Protein product: CASSHLGGTGSEKLFF.

The gene calls are TRBV6-5 and TRBJ1-1; D is undetermined. V lost 6 bases, J lost 2 bases, and 13 bases lay in between. The CDR3 is made up of 14 amino acids. The germline CDR1 and CDR2 sequences are MNHEY and SVGAGI. The CDR3 coding sequence is TGTGCCAGCAGGCTTGGGCAGGCTAACACTGAAGCTTTCTTT. The encoded protein is CASRLGQANTEAFF.

The chain couples TRBV6-2 or TRBV6-3 to TRBJ1-1; D is undetermined. Germline CDR1 and CDR2: MNHEY and SVGEGT. The CDR3 sequence is 13 residues long. Trimming took 0 bases from V and 2 from J, leaving 4 bases between them. Written as DNA, the CDR3 is TGTGCCAGCAGTTACTCGAAAAACACTGAAGCTTTCTTT. Protein product: CASSYSKNTEAFF.

CDR3 protein: CASSPQGSGTEKNIQYF. CDR3 coding DNA: TGTGCCAGCAGCCCTCAAGGGTCCGGGACAGAAAAAAACATTCAGTACTTC. This rearrangement joins TRBV7-2 to TRBJ2-4; 7 bases fit TRBD1. The CDR3 runs 17 residues. V lost 5 bases and J lost 4; bases outside the gene matches: 14. Germline V CDR1 and CDR2: SGHTA, FQGNSA.

The rearrangement uses TRBV18 and TRBJ2-3; 7 nucleotides align to TRBD1. The V gene end was trimmed by 5 bases and the J gene end by 6 bases; junction bases not matched to a gene: 2. The germline CDR1 and CDR2 sequences are KGHSH and LQKENI. The CDR3 is made up of 12 amino acids. CDR3 region: CASSADRDTQYF. CDR3 DNA sequence: TGTGCCAGCTCAGCGGACAGGGATACGCAGTATTTT.

The rearrangement links TRBV2 to TRBJ2-4; no definite D call. The germline V gene has CDR1 SNHLY and CDR2 FYNNEI. This CDR3 region has 16 residues. Trimming took 0 bases from V and 0 from J, leaving 9 bases between them. The CDR3 protein is CASSEALRIAKNIQYF. The DNA for the CDR3 is TGTGCCAGCAGTGAAGCGCTTCGGATAGCCAAAAACATTCAGTACTTC.